The 26 T cell receptor beta chains listed next were all sequenced from one sample in a study of blood T cells in healthy people across ages. Sample-barcoded 5' priming and a J-beta primer mix drove a second PCR of 7 to 11 cycles. TCRdb re-analysed the 5' RACE reads in MiXCR, keeping a single row per CDR3 protein. The table shows fewer than 900,000 distinct CDR3 sequences, with around 40% occurring only once. Input material: blood. The receptors originated from a woman aged 60 to 75 in good health.

Note on this clonotype: This clone may be a read error of a much larger clone one base away. The rearrangement uses TRBV7-2 and TRBJ2-5, with 14 bases aligning to TRBD2. Germline CDR1 and CDR2: SGHTA and FQGNSA. The CDR3 length is 16 residues. The CDR3 nucleotides are TGTGCCAGCGGCTTCGGACTAGCGGGGGGCAAAGAGACCCAGTACTTC. It codes for CASGFGLAGGKETQYF.

This clonotype was counted a few times. The chain has TRBV5-6 and TRBJ1-2; a weak D match, TRBD1 (6 bases). CDR1 and CDR2 (germline): SGHDT, YYEEEE. The CDR3 consists of 13 residues. Trimming removed 4 bases at V and 4 bases at J, with 11 bases between. In nucleotides, the CDR3 is TGTGCCAGCAGCCGACAGGACATCTATGGCTACACCTTC. Translation: CASSRQDIYGYTF.

The sample holds a few counts of this clonotype. This chain joins TRBV6-2 or TRBV6-3 and TRBJ2-5; D is possibly TRBD1 or TRBD2 (5 bases each). TRBJ2-1 explains the end of the DNA better; the J call may be wrong. The CDR3 extends over 16 amino acids. Looked up from germline, CDR1 is MNHEY and CDR2 is SVGEGT. The chain's CDR3 is CASSHATLGPKETQFF. As DNA, the CDR3 is TGTGCCAGCAGTCACGCAACTTTGGGACCGAAAGAGACCCAGTTCTTC.

This clonotype was found a few times. The genes are TRBV7-3 and TRBJ2-3; 12 bases line up with TRBD2. The CDR3 is 16 amino acids. V lost 5 bases, J lost 6 bases, and 9 bases stayed unmatched. Germline V lookup: CDR1 SGHTA, CDR2 FQGTGA. The CDR3 coding sequence is TGTGCCAGCAGCCTCGGACTAGCGGGGACAAGGGATACGCAGTATTTT. Protein sequence: CASSLGLAGTRDTQYF.

The sample holds a few counts of this clonotype. The gene calls are TRBV6-1 and TRBJ2-7; 7 bases match TRBD1. The J call may be mistaken, given a closer DNA end match to TRBJ2-5. The CDR3 is 14 residues long. Germline V CDR1 and CDR2: MNHNS, SASEGT. CDR3 protein: CAGGQVTAGETQYF. CDR3 DNA sequence: TGTGCCGGAGGACAGGTAACGGCAGGAGAGACCCAGTACTTC.

In its sample, this clonotype was seen a few times. In DNA form, the CDR3 reads TGCAGTGCTAGAGACCGAGGGACGAACACCGGGGAGCTGTTTTTT. This translates into CSARDRGTNTGELFF. The chain employs TRBV20-1 and TRBJ2-2; D perhaps matches TRBD2 (5 bases). Germline V gene data show CDR1 as DFQATT and CDR2 as SNEGSKA (reference sequence). This CDR3 is built from 15 residues. Trimming removed 0 bases at V and 0 bases at J, with 8 bases between.

This clonotype was counted only a few times. The gene calls are TRBV6-1 and TRBJ1-4; 9 nucleotides agree with TRBD1. Losses at the gene ends were 4 bases for V and 8 bases for J; bases not matched to a gene: 11. Germline CDR1 reads MNHNS; CDR2 reads SASEGT. The CDR3 is 16 residues long. The CDR3 coding sequence is TGTGCCAGCAGTGCTACAGGGGGCAACGTCGGCGAAAAACTGTTTTTT. It translates to CASSATGGNVGEKLFF.

This clonotype was seen more than once but under ten times. The chain employs TRBV7-3 and TRBJ2-2; D is possibly TRBD1 or TRBD2 (5 bases each). The CDR3 is 15 residues long. V shed 4 bases and J shed 2 bases, with 11 bases lying between them. CDR1 is SGHTA and CDR2 is FQGTGA in the germline V gene. The CDR3 sequence is CASSSGRGNTGELFF. Written as DNA, the CDR3 is TGTGCCAGCAGCTCGGGACGGGGAAACACCGGGGAGCTGTTTTTT.

This clonotype was detected only a few times. This rearrangement joins TRBV4-3 to TRBJ1-2; possible D gene TRBD1, 5 bases. CDR1 and CDR2 from the germline V gene are LGHNA and YSLEER. CDR3 length equals 16 residues. V lost 1 base and J 8 bases, leaving 20 bases between the germline ends. In nucleotides, the CDR3 is TGCGCCAGCAGCCAAGGCGCTTACGGGACGGGCTGGGGCTACACCTTC. Residues: CASSQGAYGTGWGYTF.

The rearrangement joins TRBV6-6 to TRBJ2-2; D is unresolved. V dropped 1 base and J dropped 7 bases, with 4 bases sitting between them. Germline V gene data show CDR1 as MNHNY and CDR2 as SVGAGI (reference sequence). CDR3 length: 12 residues. CDR3 sequence: CASSYYNGELFF. CDR3 nucleotides: TGTGCCAGCAGTTACTACAACGGGGAGCTGTTTTTT.

V usage is TRBV29-1 and J usage is TRBJ2-3; perhaps TRBD2 as D (5 bases). This CDR3 comprises 17 residues. Trimming stripped 1 base from V and 3 bases from J, with 20 bases between. Germline-derived CDR1 and CDR2 are SQVTM and ANQGSEA. CDR3 region: CSVEALFQRGGTDTQYF. The CDR3 DNA reads as TGCAGCGTTGAAGCCCTCTTCCAACGGGGTGGTACAGATACGCAGTATTTT.

The rearrangement joins TRBV11-1 to TRBJ2-1, with D perhaps matching TRBD1 or TRBD2 (6 bases each). V was shortened by 4 bases and J by 5 bases, with 21 bases between the two germline ends. CDR3 length: 17 amino acids. Germline values: CDR1 SGHAT, CDR2 FQDESV (reference sequence). The CDR3 region is CASSSNSRGAIHNEQFF. CDR3 nucleotide sequence: TGTGCCAGCAGCTCGAACTCGAGGGGGGCGATTCACAATGAGCAGTTCTTC.

The chain has TRBV20-1 and TRBJ2-1; 8 bases align to TRBD2. The germline CDR1 and CDR2 sequences are DFQATT and SNEGSKA (reference sequence). The CDR3 extends over 16 amino acids. Trimming cost V 0 bases and J 3 bases; bases outside gene matches: 7. CDR3 in amino acids: CSARDRRGVHYNEQFF. The CDR3 nucleotides are TGCAGTGCTAGAGATCGGCGGGGGGTTCACTACAATGAGCAGTTCTTC.

This clonotype was counted many times. The rearrangement uses TRBV5-1 and TRBJ1-2; 12 positions match TRBD1. V was clipped by 3 bases and J by 7 bases; unmatched bases: 4. This CDR3 is 14 amino acids long. The V gene's germline CDR1 is SGHRS and CDR2 YFSETQ. In DNA form, the CDR3 reads TGCGCCAGCAGCTCCGGGACAGGGGGCCTTGGCTACACCTTC. It specifies CASSSGTGGLGYTF.

This clonotype was detected a few times. V is TRBV5-1 and J is TRBJ2-5; D is possibly TRBD2 (6 bases). CDR1 is SGHRS, CDR2 YFSETQ, per germline. Trimming stripped 0 bases from V and 11 bases from J, with 17 bases between. There are 14 residues in the CDR3. CDR3 sequence (DNA): TGCGCCAGCAGCTTGGCCGGGACTTCGTTGGAGCAGTACTTC. The encoded protein is CASSLAGTSLEQYF.

The V and J genes are TRBV20-1 and TRBJ2-5, with 14 positions matching TRBD2. The CDR3 sequence is 14 residues long. CDR1 DFQATT and CDR2 SNEGSKA come from the germline V gene (reference sequence). V was pared by 6 bases and J by 4 bases, with 4 bases of the junction left unmatched. CDR3 in DNA: TGCAGTGCCGAGACTAGCGGGGGGGCAGAGACCCAGTACTTC. Translated, it gives CSAETSGGAETQYF.

Many counts were recorded for this clonotype. CDR3 in DNA: TGTGCCTGGAGACCCCCCCATAACAATGAGCAGTTCTTC. This translates into CAWRPPHNNEQFF. V and J are TRBV30 and TRBJ2-1; D call uncertain. The CDR3 spans 13 residues. V lost 3 bases, J lost 5 bases, and 11 bases lay in between. The germline CDR1 and CDR2 sequences are GTSNPN and SVGIG (reference sequence).

This sequence joins TRBV5-1 and TRBJ2-4; D perhaps matches TRBD1 (5 bases). Deletions cut 4 bases from V and 2 bases from J, with 16 bases between. Germline assignment: CDR1 SGHRS and CDR2 YFSETQ. The CDR3 contains 16 residues. In DNA form, the CDR3 reads TGCGCCAGCAGCCCCTGGGGCGAATGGACCAAAAACATTCAGTACTTC. Translating gives CASSPWGEWTKNIQYF.

The genes are TRBV20-1 and TRBJ2-7, with D possibly called TRBD1 or TRBD2 (6 bases each). Germline CDR1 is DFQATT and CDR2 is SNEGSKA (reference sequence). The length of the CDR3 is 13 residues. The ends were cut back, 4 bases at V and 5 bases at J, with 15 bases in the middle. CDR3 coding DNA: TGCAGTGCTAACCGGGGGACATCGCACGAGCAGTACTTC. It yields the protein CSANRGTSHEQYF.

Comment on this clonotype: This may arise from a read error, as a much more abundant clone is one base away. The J gene is TRBJ2-7, the V gene TRBV7-2, with 9 positions matching TRBD1. This CDR3 spans 14 amino acids. Germline loops: CDR1 SGHTA, CDR2 FQGNSA. Losses at the gene ends were 4 bases for V and 4 bases for J; bases not matched to a gene: 5. The CDR3 DNA reads TGTGCCAGCAGCTGGGGACAGGGTATGTACGAGCAGTACTTC. Residues: CASSWGQGMYEQYF.

This clonotype has only a few counts. The DNA for the CDR3 is TGTGCCAGCAGTTACTCGTCCGGGAGGGGACCAGATACGCAGTATTTT. This translates into CASSYSSGRGPDTQYF. The genes are TRBV6-5 and TRBJ2-3; the match to TRBD2 covers 8 bases. This CDR3 comprises 16 residues. CDR1 MNHEY and CDR2 SVGAGI come from the germline V gene. After removal of 0 bases from V and 4 bases from J, the junction contained 6 bases not matched to a gene.

This clonotype was counted only a few times. The chain couples TRBV10-3 to TRBJ2-3; 9 bases fit TRBD2. Germline lookup yields CDR1 ENHRY and CDR2 SYGVKD. This CDR3 is built from 19 residues. The junction had 17 bases not matched to a gene; V was cut back by 2 bases and J by 5 bases. The CDR3 is CAISERARTIAGDGDTQYF. The CDR3 DNA is TGTGCCATCAGTGAGAGGGCCAGAACTATAGCGGGAGATGGAGATACGCAGTATTTT.

This chain connects TRBV3-1 to TRBJ2-3, with 7 bases identical to TRBD2. The CDR3 is made up of 17 amino acids. V dropped 0 bases and J dropped 0; count of bases not matched to a gene: 6. Germline values: CDR1 LGHDT, CDR2 YNNKEL (reference sequence). CDR3 amino acids: CASSQERLAASTDTQYF. The DNA for the CDR3 is TGTGCCAGCAGCCAAGAGAGGCTAGCGGCTAGCACAGATACGCAGTATTTT.

The chain recombines TRBV7-3 with TRBJ2-1; 9 bases are a match to TRBD2. Germline lookup yields CDR1 SGHTA and CDR2 FQGTGA. This CDR3 is built from 16 residues. V dropped 0 bases and J dropped 13; count of bases not matched to a gene: 13. CDR3 bases: TGTGCCAGCAGCTTAACAGGGCGGGGGGGCGAAGAGACCCAGTTCTTC. The encoded protein is CASSLTGRGGEETQFF.

J is TRBJ2-3 and V is TRBV7-3, with 10 bases matching TRBD1. From germline, CDR1 is SGHTA and CDR2 FQGTGA. This CDR3 is built from 16 residues. V was pared by 4 bases and J by 2 bases, with 6 bases of the junction left unmatched. The CDR3 reads CASSSGQGISTDTQYF. For the CDR3, the DNA is TGTGCCAGCAGCTCGGGACAGGGGATTTCCACAGATACGCAGTATTTT.

This clonotype turned up a few times. The chain employs TRBV7-9 and TRBJ1-4; no clear D. Germline CDR1 is SEHNR and CDR2 is FQNEAQ (reference sequence). Deletions cut 3 bases from V and 7 bases from J, with 3 bases between. The CDR3 extends over 11 amino acids. The CDR3 reads CASSFREKLFF. The CDR3 DNA is TGTGCCAGCAGCTTTCGTGAAAAACTGTTTTTT.